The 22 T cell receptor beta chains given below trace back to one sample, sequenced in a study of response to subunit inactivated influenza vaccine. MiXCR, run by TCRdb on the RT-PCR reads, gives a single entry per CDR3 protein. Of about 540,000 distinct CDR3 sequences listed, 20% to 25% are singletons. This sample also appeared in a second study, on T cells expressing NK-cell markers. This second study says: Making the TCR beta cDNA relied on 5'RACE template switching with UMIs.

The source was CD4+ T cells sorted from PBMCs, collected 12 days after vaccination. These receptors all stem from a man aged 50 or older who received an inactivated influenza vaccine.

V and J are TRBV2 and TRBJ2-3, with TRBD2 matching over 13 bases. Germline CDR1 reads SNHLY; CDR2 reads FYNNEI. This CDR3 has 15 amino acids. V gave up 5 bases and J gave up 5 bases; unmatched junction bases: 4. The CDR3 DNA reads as TGTGCCAGCAGTCGACTAGCGGGGGGTCAAGATACGCAGTATTTT. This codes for CASSRLAGGQDTQYF.

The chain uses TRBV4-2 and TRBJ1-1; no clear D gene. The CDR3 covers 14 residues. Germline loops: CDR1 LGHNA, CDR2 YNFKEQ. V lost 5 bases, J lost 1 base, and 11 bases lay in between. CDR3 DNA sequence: TGTGCCAGCAGCAATGAGATAGGGAACACTGAAGCTTTCTTT. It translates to CASSNEIGNTEAFF.

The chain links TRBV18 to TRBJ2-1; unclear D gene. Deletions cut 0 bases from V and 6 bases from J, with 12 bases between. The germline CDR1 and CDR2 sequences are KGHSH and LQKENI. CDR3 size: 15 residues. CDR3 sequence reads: CASSPPMAVGNEQFF. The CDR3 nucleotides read TGTGCCAGCTCACCACCCATGGCGGTTGGCAATGAGCAGTTCTTC.

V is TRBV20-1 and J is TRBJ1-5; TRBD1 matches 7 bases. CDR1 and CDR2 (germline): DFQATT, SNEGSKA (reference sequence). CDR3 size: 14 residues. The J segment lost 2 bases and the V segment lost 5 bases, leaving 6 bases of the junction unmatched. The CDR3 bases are TGCAGTGCTCTGGGACAGAGGGGCAATCAGCCCCAGCATTTT. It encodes CSALGQRGNQPQHF.

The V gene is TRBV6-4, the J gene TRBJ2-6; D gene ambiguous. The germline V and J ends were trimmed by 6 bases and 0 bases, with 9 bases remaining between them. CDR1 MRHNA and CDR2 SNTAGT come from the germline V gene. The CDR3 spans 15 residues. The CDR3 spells CASRASFSGANVLTF. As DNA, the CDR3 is TGTGCCAGCAGAGCCAGCTTCTCTGGGGCCAACGTCCTGACTTTC.

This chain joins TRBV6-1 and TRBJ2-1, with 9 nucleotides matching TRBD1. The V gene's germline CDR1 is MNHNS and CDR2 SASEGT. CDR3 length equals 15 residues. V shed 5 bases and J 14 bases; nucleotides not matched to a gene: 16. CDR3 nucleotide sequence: TGTGCCAGCAGTCAACCGGGACAGGGCCCCGGGTTGGAGTTCTTC. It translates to CASSQPGQGPGLEFF.

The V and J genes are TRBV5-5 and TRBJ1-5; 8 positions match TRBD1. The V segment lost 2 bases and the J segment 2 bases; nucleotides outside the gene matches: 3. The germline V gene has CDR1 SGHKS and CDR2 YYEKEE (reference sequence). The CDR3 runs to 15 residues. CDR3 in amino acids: CASSFLQGGNQPQHF. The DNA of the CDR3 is TGTGCCAGCAGCTTTTTACAGGGGGGCAATCAGCCCCAGCATTTT.

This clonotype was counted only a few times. In DNA, the CDR3 is TGTGCCAGCTCAAATACAGGGAACAATCAGCCCCAGCATTTT. This gives the protein CASSNTGNNQPQHF. V gene TRBV28 combines with J gene TRBJ1-5, with D possibly matching TRBD1 (6 bases). Looked up from germline, CDR1 is MDHEN and CDR2 is SYDVKM. The CDR3 loop spans 14 amino acids. V shed 8 bases and J shed 3 bases, with 14 bases lying between them.

The CDR3 coding sequence is TGTGCCAGCAGCGGGAGGGGGGGTAGGTTGACTGAGCAGTTCTTC. This encodes CASSGRGGRLTEQFF. The chain uses TRBV7-2 and TRBJ2-1, with a weak D call TRBD2 (7 bases). In germline, CDR1 is SGHTA, CDR2 FQGNSA. The length of the CDR3 is 15 residues. Trimming stripped 5 bases from V and 9 bases from J, with 20 bases between.

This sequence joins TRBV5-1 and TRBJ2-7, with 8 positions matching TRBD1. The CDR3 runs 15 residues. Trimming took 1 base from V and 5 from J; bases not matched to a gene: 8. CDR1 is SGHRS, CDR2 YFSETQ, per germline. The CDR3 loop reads CASSLYGRGQNEQYF. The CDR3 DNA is TGCGCCAGCAGCTTGTACGGCAGGGGGCAGAACGAGCAGTACTTC.

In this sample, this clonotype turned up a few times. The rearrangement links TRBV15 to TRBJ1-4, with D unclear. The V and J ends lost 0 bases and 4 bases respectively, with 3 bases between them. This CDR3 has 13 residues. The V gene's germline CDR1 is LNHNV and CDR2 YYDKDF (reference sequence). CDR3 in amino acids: CATSRDDNEKLFF. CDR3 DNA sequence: TGTGCCACCAGCAGAGATGATAATGAAAAACTGTTTTTT.

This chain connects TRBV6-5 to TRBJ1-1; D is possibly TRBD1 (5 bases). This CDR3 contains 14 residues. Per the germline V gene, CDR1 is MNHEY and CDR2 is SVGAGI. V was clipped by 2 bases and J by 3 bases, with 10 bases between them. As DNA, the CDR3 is TGTGCCAGCAGTTACGACGGAGGGGACACTGAAGCTTTCTTT. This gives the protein CASSYDGGDTEAFF.

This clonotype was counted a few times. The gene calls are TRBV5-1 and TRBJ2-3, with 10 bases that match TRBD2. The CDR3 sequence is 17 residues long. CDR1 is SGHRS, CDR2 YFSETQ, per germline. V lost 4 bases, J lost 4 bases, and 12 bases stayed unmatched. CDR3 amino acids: CASSHVAGLALSDTQYF. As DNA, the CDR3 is TGCGCCAGCAGCCACGTAGCGGGACTAGCGCTTTCAGATACGCAGTATTTT.

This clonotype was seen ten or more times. The chain's CDR3 is CASRELSSYEQYF. Written as DNA, the CDR3 is TGCGCCAGCCGGGAGTTGAGCTCCTACGAGCAGTACTTC. The chain has TRBV5-1 and TRBJ2-7; perhaps TRBD2 as D (6 bases). Germline values: CDR1 SGHRS, CDR2 YFSETQ. V lost 7 bases to trimming and J lost 0 bases, with 11 bases between them. There are 13 residues in the CDR3.

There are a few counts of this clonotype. Here the CDR3 DNA reads TGCGCCAGCAGTGAGATTCAAAGGGGGTACGAGCAGTACTTC. Amino acid sequence: CASSEIQRGYEQYF. This chain uses TRBV10-1 with TRBJ2-7; a possible D gene is TRBD1 (6 bases). The germline V and J ends were trimmed by 2 bases and 4 bases, with 12 bases remaining between them. Germline CDR1 reads WNHNN; CDR2 reads SYGVQD (reference sequence). The CDR3 consists of 14 residues.

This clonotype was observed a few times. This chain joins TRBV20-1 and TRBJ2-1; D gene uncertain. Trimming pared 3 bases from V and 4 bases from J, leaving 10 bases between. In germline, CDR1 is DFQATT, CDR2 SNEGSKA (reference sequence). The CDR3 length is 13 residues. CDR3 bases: TGCAGTGCTAGGAGCCCGGATTACAATGAGCAGTTCTTC. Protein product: CSARSPDYNEQFF.

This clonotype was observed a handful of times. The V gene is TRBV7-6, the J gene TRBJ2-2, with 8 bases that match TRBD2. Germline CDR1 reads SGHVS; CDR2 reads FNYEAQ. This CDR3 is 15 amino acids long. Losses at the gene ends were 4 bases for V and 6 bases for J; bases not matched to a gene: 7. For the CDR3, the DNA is TGTGCCAGCAGCTCCGGTCGGGAGGGCCCCGGGGAGCTGTTTTTT. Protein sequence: CASSSGREGPGELFF.

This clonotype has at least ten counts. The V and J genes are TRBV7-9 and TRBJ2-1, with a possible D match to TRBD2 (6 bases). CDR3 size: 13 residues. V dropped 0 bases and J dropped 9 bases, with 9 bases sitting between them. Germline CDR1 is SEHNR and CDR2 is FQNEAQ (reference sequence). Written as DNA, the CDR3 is TGTGCCAGCAGCTTAGCGGGAGGTGTTGAGCAGTTCTTC. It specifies CASSLAGGVEQFF.

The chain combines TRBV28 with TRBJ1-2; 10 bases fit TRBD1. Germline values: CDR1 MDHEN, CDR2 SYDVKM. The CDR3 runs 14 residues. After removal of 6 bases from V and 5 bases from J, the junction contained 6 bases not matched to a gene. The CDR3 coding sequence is TGTGCCAGCAGAACGACAGGGGGCGGGTATGGCTACACCTTC. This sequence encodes CASRTTGGGYGYTF.

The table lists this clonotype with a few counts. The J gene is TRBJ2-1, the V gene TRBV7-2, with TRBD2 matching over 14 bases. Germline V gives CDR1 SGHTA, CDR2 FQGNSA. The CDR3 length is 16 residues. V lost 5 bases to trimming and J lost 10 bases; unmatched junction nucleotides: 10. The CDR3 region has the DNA TGTGCCAGCAGCATCGCGACTAGCGGGAGGGCCCACGAGCAGTTCTTC. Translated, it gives CASSIATSGRAHEQFF.

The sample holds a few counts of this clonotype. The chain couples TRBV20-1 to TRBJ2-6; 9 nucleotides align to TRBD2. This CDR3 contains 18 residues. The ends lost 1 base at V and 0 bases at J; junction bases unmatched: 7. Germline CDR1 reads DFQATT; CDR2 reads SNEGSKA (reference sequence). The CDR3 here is CSARARTSDSSGANVLTF. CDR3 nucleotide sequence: TGCAGTGCTAGAGCTCGGACTAGCGACAGCTCTGGGGCCAACGTCCTGACTTTC.

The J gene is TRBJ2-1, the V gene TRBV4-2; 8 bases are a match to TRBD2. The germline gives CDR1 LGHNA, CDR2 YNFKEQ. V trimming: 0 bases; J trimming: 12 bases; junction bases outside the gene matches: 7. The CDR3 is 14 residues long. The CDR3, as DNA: TGTGCCAGCAGCCAAGAAACCCACAGCGGGGGGCAGTTCTTC. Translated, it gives CASSQETHSGGQFF.